A single TCR beta chain is shown here with its context. Original analysis: Researchers report that nucleated cell counts were estimated from reference gene primer amplification. Data came from immunoSEQ multiplex PCR; TCRdb stores just in-frame clones and leaves some out. The DNA was the basis for D and trimming; V, J and clone size are from that table. The sample has 250,000 to 400,000 clones, 80% to 90% seen once. These data originate in a study of blood T cell repertoires in COVID-19. Study background: Some COVID-19 samples were acute and others convalescent; all came from the United States, Italy and Spain. T cells, B-cell-depleted T cells, or PBMCs supplied cDNA or gDNA.

Per germline, CDR1 SGHTA and CDR2 FQGTGA. After removal of 2 bases from V and 5 bases from J, the junction contained 2 bases not matched to a gene. CDR3 length: 14 amino acids. V gene TRBV7-3 combines with J gene TRBJ2-1, with TRBD2 matching 8 bases. This clonotype was obtained from a man aged 50 to 59 with active or convalescent COVID-19. What was sequenced was peripheral blood. CDR3 amino acids: CASSLAGGHNEQFF. CDR3 nucleotide sequence: TGTGCCAGCAGCTTAGCGGGAGGCCACAATGAGCAGTTCTTC. Supplemented by reference TRBV7-3 and TRBJ2-1, the full variable domain reads GAGVSQTPSNKVTEKGKYVELRCDPISGHTALYWYRQSLGQGPEFLIYFQGTGAADDSGLPNDRFFAVRPEGSVSTLKIQRTERGDSAVYLCASSLAGGHNEQFFGPGTRLTVL.